The T cell receptor beta chain described here comes from a study of cytomegalovirus exposure and HLA in healthy donors. Study details: Across a few hundred genotyped donors, roughly 80% landed in the Caucasian-associated ancestry cluster.

Regarding this clone: The antigen is unknown.

The V gene lost 0 bases and the J gene lost 2 bases, with 7 bases spanning the gap. The germline CDR1 and CDR2 sequences are ENHRY and SYGVKD. The CDR3 sequence is 14 residues long. Study conclusions and caveats: Cytomegalovirus association was listed for 150 or so TCR beta chains.

60 Vbeta and 13 Jbeta primers were used in PCR. Under the authors' procedure: Later, an analysis found 75 million to 90 million unique TCR beta chains, and about 10 million of these were shared. Assay used: immunoSEQ multiplex PCR; TCRdb lists only in-frame clones, some missing. The V and J calls and the clone size are those of that table, but D and trimming were determined from the DNA. The data hold over 150,000 clones, with almost 80% observed a single time. The gene calls are TRBV10-3 and TRBJ1-2; tentatively, D is TRBD1 (5 bases). The clonotype was recovered from a woman aged 45-60 years in good health and CMV-seronegative. Sequences were obtained from PBMCs. The CDR3 loop reads CAISESTVNYGYTF. CDR3 in DNA: TGTGCCATCAGTGAGTCGACAGTCAACTATGGCTACACCTTC.